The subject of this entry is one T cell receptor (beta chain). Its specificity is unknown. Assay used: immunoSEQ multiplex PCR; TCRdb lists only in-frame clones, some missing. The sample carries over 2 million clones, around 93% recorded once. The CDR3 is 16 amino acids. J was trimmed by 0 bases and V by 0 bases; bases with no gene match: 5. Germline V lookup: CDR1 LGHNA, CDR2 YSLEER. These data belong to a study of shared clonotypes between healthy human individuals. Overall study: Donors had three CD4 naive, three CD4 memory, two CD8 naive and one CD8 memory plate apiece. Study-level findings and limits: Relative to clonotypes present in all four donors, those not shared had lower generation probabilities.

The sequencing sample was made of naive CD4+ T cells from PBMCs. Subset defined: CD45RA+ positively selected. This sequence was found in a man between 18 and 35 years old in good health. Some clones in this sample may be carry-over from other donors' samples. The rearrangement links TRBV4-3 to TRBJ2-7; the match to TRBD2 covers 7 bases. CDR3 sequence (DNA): TGCGCCAGCAGCCAAGATTCTAGCGGTAGCTCCTACGAGCAGTACTTC. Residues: CASSQDSSGSSYEQYF.